This TCR beta chain appears in the sequencing data of a study of OX40 agonist ivuxolimab in advanced cancers. A remark on this clone: The antigen remains undetermined.

Overall study findings and caveats: Partial responders dosed at 0.1-3.0 mg/kg displayed clonal expansion ranking among the lowest.

Only in-frame clones appear in the TCRdb table, and some are missing; sequencing was by immunoSEQ multiplex PCR. This sample has 60,000 to 70,000 clones, with roughly nine tenths found just once. This clonotype originated in an adult with an advanced solid tumor such as melanoma, head and neck, liver or kidney cancer. The sample was CD4+ or CD8+ T cells sorted from blood, taken in a trial of the OX40 agonist ivuxolimab.

CDR3 coding DNA: TGCGCCAGCAGCTTGGCCACTGAGACCCGCTCCTATAATTCACCCCTCCACTTT. Amino acid sequence: CASSLATETRSYNSPLHF. J is TRBJ1-6 and V is TRBV5-1; unclear D gene. V gave up 0 bases and J gave up 0 bases, with 13 bases separating them. The germline V gene has CDR1 SGHRS and CDR2 YFSETQ. CDR3 length equals 18 residues. Full variable domain (remainder filled in from reference TRBV5-1 and TRBJ1-6): KAGVTQTPRYLIKTRGQQVTLSCSPISGHRSVSWYQQTPGQGLQFLFEYFSETQRNKGNFPGRFSGRQFSNSRSEMNVSTLELGDSALYLCASSLATETRSYNSPLHFGNGTRLTVT.